Shown below are 4 T cell receptor beta chains from a single sample sequenced in a study of T cell changes during pregnancy in multiple sclerosis. The table came from immunoSEQ multiplex PCR; TCRdb's copy has only in-frame clones and leaves some out. This sample yields almost 35,000 clones, of which 90% are seen a single time; about 10% belongs to the top ten. This sample comprised CD8+ T cells from peripheral blood mononuclear cells, obtained before pregnancy. These receptors all stem from a female donor with multiple sclerosis, enrolled in a pregnancy study.

V usage is TRBV19 and J usage is TRBJ2-7; D perhaps matches TRBD2 (6 bases). CDR3 length: 13 residues. V was trimmed by 5 bases and J by 3 bases, leaving 11 bases between them. Germline loops: CDR1 LNHDA, CDR2 SQIVND (reference sequence). In nucleotides, the CDR3 is TGTGCCAGTAGTCCGCGGGGCTACTACGAGCAGTACTTC. As protein: CASSPRGYYEQYF.

The gene calls are TRBV5-6 and TRBJ2-2; perhaps TRBD1 as D (5 bases). Trimming removed 5 bases at V and 7 bases at J, with 9 bases between. Germline V gene sequence: CDR1 SGHDT, CDR2 YYEEEE. This CDR3 is 12 amino acids long. CDR3 bases: TGTGCCAGCAGTCCAGGGAACGGGGAGCTGTTTTTT. Translation gives CASSPGNGELFF.

This clone came up once. The chain is built from TRBV6-5 and TRBJ2-7; the match to TRBD2 covers 8 bases. Per germline, CDR1 MNHEY and CDR2 SVGAGI. V was clipped by 4 bases and J by 2 bases; unmatched bases: 10. The CDR3 contains 16 residues. The CDR3 nucleotides are TGTGCCAGCAGTTCTGGGGTAGCGGGATTCCCCTACGAGCAGTACTTC. Protein sequence: CASSSGVAGFPYEQYF.

The V and J genes are TRBV19 and TRBJ2-7, with D tentatively TRBD2 (5 bases). Looked up from germline, CDR1 is LNHDA and CDR2 is SQIVND (reference sequence). The V and J ends lost 3 bases and 5 bases respectively, with 8 bases between them. The CDR3 sequence is 12 residues long. The CDR3 region is CASSIGVNEQYF. The CDR3 region has the DNA TGTGCCAGTAGTATCGGGGTAAACGAGCAGTACTTC.